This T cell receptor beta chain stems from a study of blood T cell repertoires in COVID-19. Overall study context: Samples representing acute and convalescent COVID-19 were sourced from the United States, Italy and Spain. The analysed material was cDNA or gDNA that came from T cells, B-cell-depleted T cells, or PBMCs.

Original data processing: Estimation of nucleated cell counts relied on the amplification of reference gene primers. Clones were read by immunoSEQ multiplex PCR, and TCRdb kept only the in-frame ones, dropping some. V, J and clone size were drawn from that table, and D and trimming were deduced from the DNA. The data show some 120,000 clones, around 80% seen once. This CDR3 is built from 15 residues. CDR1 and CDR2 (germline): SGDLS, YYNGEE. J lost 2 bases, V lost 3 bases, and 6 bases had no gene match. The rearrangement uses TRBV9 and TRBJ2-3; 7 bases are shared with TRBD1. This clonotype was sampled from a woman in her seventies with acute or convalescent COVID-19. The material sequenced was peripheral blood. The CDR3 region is CASSEGGGATDTQYF. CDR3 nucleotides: TGTGCCAGCAGCGAAGGGGGCGGTGCCACAGATACGCAGTATTTT.